The 17 T cell receptor beta chains below come from one sample, sequenced in a study of T cell repertoires in cytomegalovirus infection. TCRdb ran MiXCR on the reads and lists one entry per CDR3 protein. This sample has about 530,000 distinct CDR3 sequences, with 26% found just once. The sample was PBMCs. These receptors were collected from a human donor in good health (CMV status not recorded). Some clones in this sample may be carry-over from other donors' samples.

J is TRBJ2-3 and V is TRBV4-3; 9 positions agree with TRBD2. The length of the CDR3 is 16 residues. Germline V gene data show CDR1 as LGHNA and CDR2 as YSLEER. Trimming cost V 0 bases and J 3 bases; bases outside gene matches: 4. The CDR3 DNA follows: TGCGCCAGCAGCCAAGACGGCGGGAGGGCTACAGATACGCAGTATTTT. It yields the protein CASSQDGGRATDTQYF.

This clonotype occurred a few times. The rearrangement links TRBV29-1 to TRBJ2-5; D is ambiguous. The CDR3 extends over 13 amino acids. V was clipped by 6 bases and J by 5 bases, with 16 bases between them. The germline V gene has CDR1 SQVTM and CDR2 ANQGSEA. The CDR3 loop is CSVPYPGRETQYF. For the CDR3, the DNA is TGCAGCGTCCCTTACCCCGGACGGGAGACCCAGTACTTC.

The V call is TRBV7-9, the J call TRBJ1-6, with D perhaps matching TRBD1 (6 bases). The CDR3 is 15 residues long. Germline CDR1 and CDR2: SEHNR and FQNEAQ (reference sequence). Deletions cut 5 bases from V and 6 bases from J, with 14 bases between. This CDR3 reads CASSSRTASNSPLHF. DNA for the CDR3: TGTGCCAGCAGCAGCCGGACAGCGTCTAATTCACCCCTCCACTTT.

This clonotype was seen many times. This chain uses TRBV7-2 with TRBJ2-1; 11 positions match TRBD2. Trimming cost V 6 bases and J 7 bases; bases outside gene matches: 5. The CDR3 has 14 amino acids. Germline-derived CDR1 and CDR2 are SGHTA and FQGNSA. Written as DNA, the CDR3 is TGTGCCAGCAGTCCCTCTAGCGGGAGGAATGAGCAGTTCTTC. Its translation: CASSPSSGRNEQFF.

The chain combines TRBV7-9 with TRBJ1-2; unclear D gene. Trimming pared 1 base from V and 7 bases from J, leaving 10 bases between. Germline CDR1 reads SEHNR; CDR2 reads FQNEAQ (reference sequence). This CDR3 is built from 13 residues. In nucleotides, the CDR3 is TGTGCCAGCAGCTTAGAGGGTTATCGTGGCTACACCTTC. Protein sequence: CASSLEGYRGYTF.

The genes are TRBV5-1 and TRBJ2-7; the match to TRBD1 covers 7 bases. The CDR3 is made up of 15 amino acids. Germline V gene sequence: CDR1 SGHRS, CDR2 YFSETQ. Unmatched junction bases numbered 3, after V lost 0 bases and J lost 0 bases. DNA for the CDR3: TGCGCCAGCAGCTTGGGAGGGACAGCCTCCTACGAGCAGTACGTC. It is translated as CASSLGGTASYEQYV.

This chain links TRBV30 with TRBJ1-1, with 7 bases lining up with TRBD1. V lost 7 bases to trimming and J lost 5 bases; unmatched junction nucleotides: 10. The germline CDR1 and CDR2 sequences are GTSNPN and SVGIG (reference sequence). The CDR3 runs to 13 residues. Here the CDR3 DNA reads TGTGCCTTTCAAACAGGGGAAAGTACTGAAGCTTTCTTT. Amino acids: CAFQTGESTEAFF. Looking up the rest from reference TRBV30 and TRBJ1-1 gives the full variable domain: SQTIHQWPATLVQPVGSPLSLECTVEGTSNPNLYWYRQAAGRGLQLLFYSVGIGQISSEVPQNLSASRPQDRQFILSSKKLLLSDSGFYLCAFQTGESTEAFFGQGTRLTVV.

This sequence joins TRBV7-9 and TRBJ2-1, with D possibly TRBD1 on 6 matching bases. Germline V gives CDR1 SEHNR, CDR2 FQNEAQ (reference sequence). The CDR3 sequence is 17 residues long. V lost 8 bases and J 0 bases, leaving 20 bases between the germline ends. CDR3 sequence: CASPTASGQNSYNEQFF. CDR3 coding DNA: TGTGCCAGCCCCACGGCCTCCGGACAGAACTCCTACAATGAGCAGTTCTTC. Supplemented by reference TRBV7-9 and TRBJ2-1, the full variable domain reads DTGVSQNPRHKITKRGQNVTFRCDPISEHNRLYWYRQTLGQGPEFLTYFQNEAQLEKSRLLSDRFSAERPKGSFSTLEIQRTEQGDSAMYLCASPTASGQNSYNEQFFGPGTRLTVL.

Concerning this clonotype itself: One end of the junction varies from germline; a read error may be responsible. The rearrangement joins TRBV28 to TRBJ2-2; 8 bases fit TRBD2. Germline CDR1 and CDR2: MDHEN and SYDVKM. The CDR3 contains 16 residues. Written as DNA, the CDR3 is TGTGCCAGCGGTTTGATAGCGGGAAGGAATACCGGGGAGCTGTTTTTT. As protein: CASGLIAGRNTGELFF. The entire variable domain, with the rest obtained from reference TRBV28 and TRBJ2-2, is as follows: DVKVTQSSRYLVKRTGEKVFLECVQDMDHENMFWYRQDPGLGLRLIYFSYDVKMKEKGDIPEGYSVSREKKERFSLILESASTNQTSMYLCASGLIAGRNTGELFFGEGSRLTVL.

The chain joins TRBV7-2 to TRBJ2-7; D unclear. The CDR3 length is 12 residues. V lost 4 bases, J lost 9 bases, and 13 bases lay in between. Germline V gives CDR1 SGHTA, CDR2 FQGNSA. Here the CDR3 reads CASSSADGAQYF. CDR3 in DNA: TGTGCCAGCAGCTCGGCGGACGGCGCGCAGTACTTC. The full variable domain, completed using reference TRBV7-2 and TRBJ2-7, is GAGVSQSPSNKVTEKGKDVELRCDPISGHTALYWYRQSLGQGLEFLIYFQGNSAPDKSGLPSDRFSAERTGGSVSTLTIQRTQQEDSAVYLCASSSADGAQYFGPGTRLTVT.

The chain links TRBV20-1 to TRBJ2-1, with 13 bases identical to TRBD2. Germline lookup yields CDR1 DFQATT and CDR2 SNEGSKA (reference sequence). The CDR3 runs 16 residues. J was trimmed by 8 bases and V by 6 bases; bases with no gene match: 13. The CDR3 region is CSAWTSGSLSLDEQFF. The CDR3 nucleotides read TGCAGTGCGTGGACTAGCGGGAGTTTGTCCTTGGATGAGCAGTTCTTC.

As to this clonotype: At one end, the junction sequence differs from germline, possibly due to a read error. The V call is TRBV28, the J call TRBJ2-7, with D perhaps TRBD2 (5 bases). The CDR3 runs to 11 residues. Looked up from germline, CDR1 is MDHEN and CDR2 is SYDVKM. The CDR3 nucleotides read TGCCGGTGCGGGTCAGGCTACGAGCAGTACTTC. Amino acid sequence: CRCGSGYEQYF. The complete variable domain, with remaining parts taken from reference TRBV28 and TRBJ2-7, reads DVKVTQSSRYLVKRTGEKVFLECVQDMDHENMFWYRQDPGLGLRLIYFSYDVKMKEKGDIPEGYSVSREKKERFSLILESASTNQTSMYLCRCGSGYEQYFGPGTRLTVT.

This clonotype has just a few counts. This chain joins TRBV7-2 and TRBJ1-2; D gene unclear. The V end lost 5 bases, the J end lost 8 bases, and 15 bases lay between the germline ends. The length of the CDR3 is 13 residues. Germline-derived CDR1 and CDR2 are SGHTA and FQGNSA. The CDR3 coding sequence is TGTGCCAGCAGCCCCTCCCCCGGGTGGGGCTACACCTTC. Amino acids: CASSPSPGWGYTF.

The V call is TRBV27, the J call TRBJ1-5; tentative D call: TRBD1 (6 bases). The ends were cut back, 5 bases at V and 2 bases at J, with 13 bases in the middle. Germline CDR1 is MNHEY and CDR2 is SMNVEV (reference sequence). The CDR3 extends over 15 amino acids. The CDR3 loop reads CASSIQGVGNQPQHF. The DNA of the CDR3 is TGTGCCAGCAGTATACAGGGCGTTGGCAATCAGCCCCAGCATTTT.

This clonotype came up a few times. This rearrangement joins TRBV10-3 to TRBJ2-7, with 11 nucleotides matching TRBD1. Unmatched junction bases numbered 5, after V lost 2 bases and J lost 2 bases. The CDR3 loop spans 16 amino acids. The germline V gene has CDR1 ENHRY and CDR2 SYGVKD. CDR3 coding DNA: TGTGCCATCAGTGAGGGGGACAGGGGGGACCCCTACGAGCAGTACGTC. Residues: CAISEGDRGDPYEQYV.

This clonotype was counted at least ten times. The V and J genes are TRBV7-3 and TRBJ1-6, with D unresolved. CDR1 and CDR2 from the germline V gene are SGHTA and FQGTGA. The V end was cut by 3 bases, the J end by 7 bases, with 10 bases between. This CDR3 spans 14 amino acids. The CDR3 spells CASSLNWGNSPLHF. The CDR3 DNA is TGTGCCAGCAGCTTGAATTGGGGAAATTCACCCCTCCACTTT.

This rearrangement joins TRBV12-5 to TRBJ2-1, with a weak D call TRBD1 (6 bases). This CDR3 region has 14 residues. CDR1 and CDR2 from the germline V gene are LGHNT and FRNRAP. The germline V and J ends were trimmed by 1 base and 6 bases, with 10 bases remaining between them. This chain's CDR3 is CASGLDREFNEQFF. DNA of the CDR3: TGTGCTAGTGGTTTGGACAGGGAGTTCAATGAGCAGTTCTTC.